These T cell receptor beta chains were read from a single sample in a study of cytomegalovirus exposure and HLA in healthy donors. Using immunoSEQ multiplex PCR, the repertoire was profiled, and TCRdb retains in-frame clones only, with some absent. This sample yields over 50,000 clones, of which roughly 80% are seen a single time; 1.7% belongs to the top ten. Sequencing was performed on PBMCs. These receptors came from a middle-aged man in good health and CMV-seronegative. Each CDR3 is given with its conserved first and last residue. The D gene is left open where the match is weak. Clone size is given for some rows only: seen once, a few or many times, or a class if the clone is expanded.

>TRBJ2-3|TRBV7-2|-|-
TGTGCCAGCAGCTTAGATGACTATACGCAGTATTTT
CASSLDDYTQYF
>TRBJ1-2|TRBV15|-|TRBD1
TGTGCCACCAGCAGGCCTGACAGGGGTCGCACCTTC
CATSRPDRGRTF
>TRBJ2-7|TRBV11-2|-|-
TGTGCCAGCAGCCCGACAGGGGCGCGGGAGTGGGAGCAGTACTTC
CASSPTGAREWEQYF
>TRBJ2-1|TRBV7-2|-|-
TGTGCCAGCAGCTTAGACCCAACCTCCGGTGAGCAGTTCTTC
CASSLDPTSGEQFF
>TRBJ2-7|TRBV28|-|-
TGTGCCAGCAGTTTAAGGACTGATGGGACCTACGAGCAGTACTTC
CASSLRTDGTYEQYF
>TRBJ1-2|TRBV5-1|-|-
TGCGCCAGCAGCTTGGACCCAGTTAACTATGGCTACACCTTC
CASSLDPVNYGYTF
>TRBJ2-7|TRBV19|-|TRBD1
TGTGCCAGTAGTGCGACAGGGGAAGCCTACGAGCAGTACTTC
CASSATGEAYEQYF
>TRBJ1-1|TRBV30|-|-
TGTGCCTGGAGTCGGGTGTGGACAATTCGACCAATGAACACTGAAGCTTTCTTT
CAWSRVWTIRPMNTEAFF
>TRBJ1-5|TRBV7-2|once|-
TGTGCCAGCAGCCCCTACAATCAGCCCCAGCATTTT
CASSPYNQPQHF
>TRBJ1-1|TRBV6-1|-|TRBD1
TGTGCCAGCAGTGCCCCGGACAGGGGGCAAACTGAAGCTTTCTTT
CASSAPDRGQTEAFF
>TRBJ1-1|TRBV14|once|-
TGTGCCAGCAGCCAAGTCCGGGGGAACACTGAAGCTTTCTTT
CASSQVRGNTEAFF
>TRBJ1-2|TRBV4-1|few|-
TGCGCCAGCAGCCAAGGCAGCGGTCGGGAAGACTATGGCTACACCTTC
CASSQGSGREDYGYTF
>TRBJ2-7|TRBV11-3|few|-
TGTGCCAGCAGCGCAAGACATAGGGCAGGGAAGTACGAGCAGTACTTC
CASSARHRAGKYEQYF
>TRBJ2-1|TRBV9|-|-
TGTGCCAGCAGCCCCCGTGGGCAGTACAATGAGCAGTTCTTC
CASSPRGQYNEQFF
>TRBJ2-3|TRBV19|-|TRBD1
TGTGCCTCCCACTCCGACAGGGGGCAAAGGTGGTATTTT
CASHSDRGQRWYF
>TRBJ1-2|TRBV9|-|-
TGTGCCAGCAGCGTAGAGGCAGGGGCGCATCGTGGCTACACCTTC
CASSVEAGAHRGYTF
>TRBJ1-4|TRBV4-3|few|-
TGCGCCAGCAGCCAAGATGCGTATTTTGAGAAAAAACTGTTTTTT
CASSQDAYFEKKLFF
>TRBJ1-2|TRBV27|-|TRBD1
TGTGCCAGCAGTCCAAGACAGGGGGGAAGGTATGGCTACACCTTC
CASSPRQGGRYGYTF
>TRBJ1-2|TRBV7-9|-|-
TGTGCCAGCAGCTTAGTCGGGGATGGCTACACCTTC
CASSLVGDGYTF
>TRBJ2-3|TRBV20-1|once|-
TGCAGTGCTAGTCAGGGGGATACGCAGTATTTT
CSASQGDTQYF
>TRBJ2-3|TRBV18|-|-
TGTGCCAGCTCACCTCCACCGGAGGATACGCAGTATTTT
CASSPPPEDTQYF
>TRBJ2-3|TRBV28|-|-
TGTGCCAGCAGTTTACGTAGGGGTTTACGCACAGATACGCAGTATTTT
CASSLRRGLRTDTQYF
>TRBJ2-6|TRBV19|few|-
TGTGCCAGTAGTATAGGTAGTGACAGCTCTGGGGCCAACGTCCTGACTTTC
CASSIGSDSSGANVLTF
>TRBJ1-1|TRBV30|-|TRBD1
TGTGCCTGGAGGGGGACAGGACAGAACACTGAAGCTTTCTTT
CAWRGTGQNTEAFF
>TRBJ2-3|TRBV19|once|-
TGTGCCAGTAGTGTTGGGACAACCACAGATACGCAGTATTTT
CASSVGTTTDTQYF
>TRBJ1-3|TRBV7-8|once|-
TGTGCCAGCAGCTTAGGCCTGCGGGGGGCAGCTGGAAACACCATATATTTT
CASSLGLRGAAGNTIYF
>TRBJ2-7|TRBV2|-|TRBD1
TGTGCCAGCAGGGACGGACAGGGGCTTCTCTACGAGCAGTACTTC
CASRDGQGLLYEQYF
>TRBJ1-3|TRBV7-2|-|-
TGTGCCAGCAGCTCTATGGGGGGGGCTGGAAACACCATATATTTT
CASSSMGGAGNTIYF
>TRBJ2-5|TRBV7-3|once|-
TGTGCCAGCAGCTCGGGTCCGGAGGGGACCCAGTACTTC
CASSSGPEGTQYF
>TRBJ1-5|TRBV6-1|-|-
TGTGCCAGCAGTGAAACAGGGAGGCCCCAGCATTTT
CASSETGRPQHF
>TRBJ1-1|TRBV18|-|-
TGTGCCAGCTCACGACCGGGAGCAGGGGTGAACACTGAAGCTTTCTTT
CASSRPGAGVNTEAFF
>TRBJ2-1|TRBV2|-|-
TGTGCCAGCAGTCAGGGAACCTCTCGGGGGAATGAGCAGTTCTTC
CASSQGTSRGNEQFF
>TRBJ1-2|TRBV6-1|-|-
TGTGCCAGCAGTGAAGGACCAGGAACCTATGGCTACACCTTC
CASSEGPGTYGYTF
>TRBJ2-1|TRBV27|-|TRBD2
TGTGCCAGCACTTTACTAGCGGGGGGCCCTCACGGTGAGCAGTTCTTC
CASTLLAGGPHGEQFF
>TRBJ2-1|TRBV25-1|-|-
TGTGCCAGCAGTGAATTGGGGCTCAATCTAGGGGACAATGAGCAGTTCTTC
CASSELGLNLGDNEQFF
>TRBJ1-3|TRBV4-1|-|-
TGCGCCAGCAGCCAAGGTCTAGGATTTGGAAACACCATATATTTT
CASSQGLGFGNTIYF
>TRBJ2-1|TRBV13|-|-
TGTGCCAGCAGCACATCTACAGGGAGCTACAATGAGCAGTTCTTC
CASSTSTGSYNEQFF
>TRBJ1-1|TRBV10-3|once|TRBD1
TGTGCCATCAGAGGGGGACAGGTCAACACTGAAGCTTTCTTT
CAIRGGQVNTEAFF
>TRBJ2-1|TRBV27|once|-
TGTGCCAGCAGTTTATCGAGGGGGGGGAATGAGCAGTTCTTC
CASSLSRGGNEQFF
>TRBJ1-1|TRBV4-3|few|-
TGCGCCAGCAGCCAAGACCCCGGACAGTTGAACACTGAAGCTTTCTTT
CASSQDPGQLNTEAFF
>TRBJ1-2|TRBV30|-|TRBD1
TGTGCCTGGAGAGGCCAACTTCGACAGGGTAACTATGGCTACACCTTC
CAWRGQLRQGNYGYTF
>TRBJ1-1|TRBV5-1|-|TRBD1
TGCGCCAGCACCCAGGGACAGTCCACTGAAGCTTTCTTT
CASTQGQSTEAFF
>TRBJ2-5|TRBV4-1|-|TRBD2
TGCGCCAGCAGCCAAGAGGCTAGCGGGGCCCTCCAAGAGACCCAGTACTTC
CASSQEASGALQETQYF
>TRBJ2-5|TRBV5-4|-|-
TGTGCCAGCAGCCTAACAGGGCCTTTGGGGGAGACCCAGTACTTC
CASSLTGPLGETQYF
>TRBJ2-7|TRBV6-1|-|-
TGTGCCAGCAGTGAGAGCTGGCGGGGTGTCCGCGAGCAGTACTTC
CASSESWRGVREQYF
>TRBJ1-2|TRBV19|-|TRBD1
TGTGCCAGTACCCCGACAGGGGGCCCACGTATGGGCGGCTACACCTTC
CASTPTGGPRMGGYTF
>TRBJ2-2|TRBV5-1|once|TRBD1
TGCGCCAGCAGCCCGGGGACAGCCGGGGAGCTGTTTTTT
CASSPGTAGELFF
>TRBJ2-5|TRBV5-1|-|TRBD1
TGCGCCAGCAGCTTTGGACAGGGGGCGGAGACCCAGTACTTC
CASSFGQGAETQYF
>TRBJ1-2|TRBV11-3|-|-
TGTGCCAGCAGCCCCCGGCGGAACTATGGCTACACCTTC
CASSPRRNYGYTF
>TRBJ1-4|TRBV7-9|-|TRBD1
TGTGCCAGCAGTTCGGGACAGGGCACTAATGAAAAACTGTTTTTT
CASSSGQGTNEKLFF
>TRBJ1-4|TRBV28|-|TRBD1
TGTGCCAGCAGTACCAAAAAGGGACAGAATGAAAAACTGTTTTTT
CASSTKKGQNEKLFF
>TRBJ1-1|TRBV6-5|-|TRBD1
TGTGCCAGCCGACAGGGGCAGAACACTGAAGCTTTCTTT
CASRQGQNTEAFF
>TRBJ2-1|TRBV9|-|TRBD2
TGTGCCAGCAGCCCGCGAGGGGTGGCGGGGGGCCTATACAATGAGCAGTTCTTC
CASSPRGVAGGLYNEQFF